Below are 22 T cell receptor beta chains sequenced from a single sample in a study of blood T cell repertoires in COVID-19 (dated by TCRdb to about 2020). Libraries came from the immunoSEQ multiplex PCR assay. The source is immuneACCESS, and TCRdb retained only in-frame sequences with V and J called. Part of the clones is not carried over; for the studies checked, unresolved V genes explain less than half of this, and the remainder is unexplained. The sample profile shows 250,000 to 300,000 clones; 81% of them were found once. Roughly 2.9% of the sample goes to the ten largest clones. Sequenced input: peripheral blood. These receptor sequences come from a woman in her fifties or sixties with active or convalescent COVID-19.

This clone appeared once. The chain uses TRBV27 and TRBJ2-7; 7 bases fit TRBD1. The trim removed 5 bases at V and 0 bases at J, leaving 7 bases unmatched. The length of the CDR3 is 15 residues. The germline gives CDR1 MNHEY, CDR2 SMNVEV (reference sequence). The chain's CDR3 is CASSKSGQASYEQYF. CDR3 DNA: TGTGCCAGCAGTAAGTCCGGACAGGCCTCCTACGAGCAGTACTTC.

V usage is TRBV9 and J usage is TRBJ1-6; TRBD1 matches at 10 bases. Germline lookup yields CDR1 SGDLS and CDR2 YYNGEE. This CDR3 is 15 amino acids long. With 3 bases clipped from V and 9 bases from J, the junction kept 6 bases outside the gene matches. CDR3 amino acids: CASSARDRGGSPLHF. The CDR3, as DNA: TGTGCCAGCAGCGCCCGGGACAGGGGTGGTTCACCCCTCCACTTT.

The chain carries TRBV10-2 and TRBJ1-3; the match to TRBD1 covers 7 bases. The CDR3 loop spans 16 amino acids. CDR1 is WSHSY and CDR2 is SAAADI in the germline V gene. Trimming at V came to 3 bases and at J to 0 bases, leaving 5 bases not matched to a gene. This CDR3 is CASSDPGQSSGNTIYF. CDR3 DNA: TGCGCCAGCAGTGATCCGGGACAGTCCTCTGGAAACACCATATATTTT.

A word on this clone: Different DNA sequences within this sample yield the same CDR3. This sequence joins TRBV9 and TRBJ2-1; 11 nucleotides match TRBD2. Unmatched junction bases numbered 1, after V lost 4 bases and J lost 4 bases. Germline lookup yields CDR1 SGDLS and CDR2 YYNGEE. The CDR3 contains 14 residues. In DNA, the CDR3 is TGTGCCAGCAGCCTAGCGGGGGGTTACAATGAGCAGTTCTTC. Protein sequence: CASSLAGGYNEQFF.

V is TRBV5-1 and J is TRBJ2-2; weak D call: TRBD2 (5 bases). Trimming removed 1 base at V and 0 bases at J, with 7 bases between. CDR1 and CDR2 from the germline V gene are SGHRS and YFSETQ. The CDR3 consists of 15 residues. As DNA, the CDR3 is TGCGCCAGCAGCTTGAACGGGGCGAACACCGGGGAGCTGTTTTTT. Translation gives CASSLNGANTGELFF.

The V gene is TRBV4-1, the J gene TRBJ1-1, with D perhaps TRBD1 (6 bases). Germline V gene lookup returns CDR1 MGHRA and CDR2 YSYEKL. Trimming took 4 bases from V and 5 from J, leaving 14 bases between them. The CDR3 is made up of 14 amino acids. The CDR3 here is CASSLERGRTEAFF. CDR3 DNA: TGCGCCAGCAGCCTCGAGCGGGGGCGGACTGAAGCTTTCTTT.

CDR3: CASSFNNRNTEAFF. DNA for the CDR3: TGTGCCAGCAGTTTTAACAATCGGAACACTGAAGCTTTCTTT. The chain recombines TRBV27 with TRBJ1-1; D is ambiguous. CDR3 length: 14 residues. Germline V gene data show CDR1 as MNHEY and CDR2 as SMNVEV (reference sequence). Trimming removed 3 bases from V and 1 base from J, with 9 bases in between.

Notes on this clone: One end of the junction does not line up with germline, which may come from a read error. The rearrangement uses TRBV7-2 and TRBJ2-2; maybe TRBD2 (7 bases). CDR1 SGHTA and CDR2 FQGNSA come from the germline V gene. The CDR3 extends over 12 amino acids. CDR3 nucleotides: TGTGCCAGCAGCTTAGGGGGAGGGGGGCTGTTTTTT. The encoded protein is CASSLGGGGLFF. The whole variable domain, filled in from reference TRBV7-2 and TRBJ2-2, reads GAGVSQSPSNKVTEKGKDVELRCDPISGHTALYWYRQSLGQGLEFLIYFQGNSAPDKSGLPSDRFSAERTGGSVSTLTIQRTQQEDSAVYLCASSLGGGGLFFGEGSRLTVL.

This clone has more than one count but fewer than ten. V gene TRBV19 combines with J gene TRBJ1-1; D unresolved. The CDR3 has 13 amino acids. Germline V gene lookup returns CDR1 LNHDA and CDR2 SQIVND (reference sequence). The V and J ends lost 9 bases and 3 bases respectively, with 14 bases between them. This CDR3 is CASVREGYTEAFF. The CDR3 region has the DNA TGTGCCAGCGTCCGGGAGGGCTACACTGAAGCTTTCTTT.

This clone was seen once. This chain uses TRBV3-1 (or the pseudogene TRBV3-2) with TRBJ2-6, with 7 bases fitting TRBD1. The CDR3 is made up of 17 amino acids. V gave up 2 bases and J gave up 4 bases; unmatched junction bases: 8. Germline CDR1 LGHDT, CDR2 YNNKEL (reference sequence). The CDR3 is CASSQTGVRSGANVLTF. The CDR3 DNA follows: TGTGCCAGCAGCCAAACAGGGGTTCGCTCGGGGGCCAACGTCCTGACTTTC.

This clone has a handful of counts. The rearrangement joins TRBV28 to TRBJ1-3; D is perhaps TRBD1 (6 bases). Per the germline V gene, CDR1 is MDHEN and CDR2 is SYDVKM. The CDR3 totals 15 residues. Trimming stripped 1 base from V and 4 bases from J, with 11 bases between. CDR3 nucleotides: TGTGCCAGCAGTTTATTCTCAGGGGACGGAAACACCATATATTTT. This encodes CASSLFSGDGNTIYF.

CDR3 sequence reads: CASEDKLRITDTQYF. CDR3 coding DNA: TGTGCCAGCGAGGACAAGTTGAGGATCACAGATACGCAGTATTTT. The rearrangement links TRBV6-5 to TRBJ2-3; weak D call: TRBD1 (5 bases). V shed 8 bases and J shed 2 bases, with 17 bases lying between them. Per germline, CDR1 MNHEY and CDR2 SVGAGI. This CDR3 has 15 amino acids.

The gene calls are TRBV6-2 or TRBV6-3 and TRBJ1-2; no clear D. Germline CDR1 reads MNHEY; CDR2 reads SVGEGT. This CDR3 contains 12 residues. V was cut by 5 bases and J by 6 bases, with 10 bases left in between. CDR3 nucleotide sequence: TGTGCCAGCAGTCAACGGACTGATGGCTACACCTTC. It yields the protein CASSQRTDGYTF.

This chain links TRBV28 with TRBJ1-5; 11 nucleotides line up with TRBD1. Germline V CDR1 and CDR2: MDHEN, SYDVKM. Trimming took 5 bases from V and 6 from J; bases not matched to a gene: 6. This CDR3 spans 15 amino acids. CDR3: CASSGQGAQGQPQHF. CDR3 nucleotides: TGTGCCAGCAGTGGACAGGGGGCGCAAGGTCAGCCCCAGCATTTT. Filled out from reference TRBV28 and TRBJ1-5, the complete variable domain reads DVKVTQSSRYLVKRTGEKVFLECVQDMDHENMFWYRQDPGLGLRLIYFSYDVKMKEKGDIPEGYSVSREKKERFSLILESASTNQTSMYLCASSGQGAQGQPQHFGDGTRLSIL.

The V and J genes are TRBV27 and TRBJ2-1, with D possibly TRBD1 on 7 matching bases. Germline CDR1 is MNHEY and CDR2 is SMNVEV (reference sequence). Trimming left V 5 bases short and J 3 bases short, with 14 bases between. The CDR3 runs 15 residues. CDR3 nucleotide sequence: TGTGCCAGCAGTGGCGGGACAGCCGTCTACAATGAGCAGTTCTTC. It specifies CASSGGTAVYNEQFF.

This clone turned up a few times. The CDR3 DNA reads TGTGCCTGGAAGGGGACAGGGTTTGGCGAGCAGTACTTC. It encodes CAWKGTGFGEQYF. The J gene is TRBJ2-7, the V gene TRBV30; 9 bases align to TRBD1. V dropped 4 bases and J dropped 6; count of bases not matched to a gene: 7. The CDR3 is 13 residues long. Germline CDR1 and CDR2: GTSNPN and SVGIG (reference sequence).

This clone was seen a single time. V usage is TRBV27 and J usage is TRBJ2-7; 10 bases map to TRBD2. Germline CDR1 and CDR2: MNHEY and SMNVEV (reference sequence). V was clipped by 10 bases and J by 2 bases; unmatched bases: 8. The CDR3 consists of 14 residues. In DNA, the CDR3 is TGTGCCACCCGGGGAGCGGGGGGGCCCTACGAGCAGTACTTC. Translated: CATRGAGGPYEQYF.

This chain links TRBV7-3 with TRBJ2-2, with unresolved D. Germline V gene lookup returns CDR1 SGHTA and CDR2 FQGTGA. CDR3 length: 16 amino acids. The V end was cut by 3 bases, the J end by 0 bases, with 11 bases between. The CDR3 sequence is CASSFLPQANTGELFF. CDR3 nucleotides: TGTGCCAGCAGCTTCTTGCCTCAGGCGAACACCGGGGAGCTGTTTTTT.

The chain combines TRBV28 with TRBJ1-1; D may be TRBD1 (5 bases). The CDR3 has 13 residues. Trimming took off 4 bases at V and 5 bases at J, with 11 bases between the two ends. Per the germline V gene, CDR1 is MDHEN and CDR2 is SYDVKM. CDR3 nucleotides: TGTGCCAGCAGTTCTACGGGGGGAACTGAAGCTTTCTTT. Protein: CASSSTGGTEAFF.

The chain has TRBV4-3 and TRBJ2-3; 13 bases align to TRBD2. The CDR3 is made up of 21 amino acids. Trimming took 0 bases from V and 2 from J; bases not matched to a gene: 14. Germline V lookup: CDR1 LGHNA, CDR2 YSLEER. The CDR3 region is CASSQEGIRGLAGPDTDTQYF. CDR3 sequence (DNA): TGCGCCAGCAGCCAAGAAGGTATCAGGGGACTAGCGGGACCTGACACAGATACGCAGTATTTT.

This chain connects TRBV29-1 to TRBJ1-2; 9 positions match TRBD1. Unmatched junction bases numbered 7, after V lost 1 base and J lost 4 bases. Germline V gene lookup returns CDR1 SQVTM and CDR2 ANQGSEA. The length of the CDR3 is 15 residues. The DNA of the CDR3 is TGCAGCGTTGAAGCCCGGGACAGGGTTCGCTATGGCTACACCTTC. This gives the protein CSVEARDRVRYGYTF. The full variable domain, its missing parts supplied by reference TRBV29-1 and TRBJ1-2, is SAVISQKPSRDICQRGTSLTIQCQVDSQVTMMFWYRQQPGQSLTLIATANQGSEATYESGFVIDKFPISRPNLTFSTLTVSNMSPEDSSIYLCSVEARDRVRYGYTFGSGTRLTVV.

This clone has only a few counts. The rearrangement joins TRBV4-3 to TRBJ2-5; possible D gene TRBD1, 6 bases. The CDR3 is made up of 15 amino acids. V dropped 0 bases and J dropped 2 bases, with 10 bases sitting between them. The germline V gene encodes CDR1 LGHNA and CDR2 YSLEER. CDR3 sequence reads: CASSQDQGSQETQYF. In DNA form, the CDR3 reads TGCGCCAGCAGCCAAGATCAGGGGAGTCAAGAGACCCAGTACTTC.